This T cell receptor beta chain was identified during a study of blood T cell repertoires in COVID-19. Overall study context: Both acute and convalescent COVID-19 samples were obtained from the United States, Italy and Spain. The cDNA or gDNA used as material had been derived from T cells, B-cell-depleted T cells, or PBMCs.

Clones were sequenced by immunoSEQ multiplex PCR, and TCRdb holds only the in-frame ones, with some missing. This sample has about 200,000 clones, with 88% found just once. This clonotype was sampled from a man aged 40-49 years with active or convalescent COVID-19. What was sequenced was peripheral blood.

In DNA, the CDR3 is TGTGCCAGCAGTGCCAGGGGGGTATTGACCTCTGGAAACACCATATATTTT. This encodes CASSARGVLTSGNTIYF. The chain has TRBV28 and TRBJ1-3, with 7 positions matching TRBD1. CDR1 is MDHEN, CDR2 SYDVKM, per germline. V trimming: 5 bases; J trimming: 0 bases; junction bases outside the gene matches: 10. The CDR3 extends over 17 amino acids.